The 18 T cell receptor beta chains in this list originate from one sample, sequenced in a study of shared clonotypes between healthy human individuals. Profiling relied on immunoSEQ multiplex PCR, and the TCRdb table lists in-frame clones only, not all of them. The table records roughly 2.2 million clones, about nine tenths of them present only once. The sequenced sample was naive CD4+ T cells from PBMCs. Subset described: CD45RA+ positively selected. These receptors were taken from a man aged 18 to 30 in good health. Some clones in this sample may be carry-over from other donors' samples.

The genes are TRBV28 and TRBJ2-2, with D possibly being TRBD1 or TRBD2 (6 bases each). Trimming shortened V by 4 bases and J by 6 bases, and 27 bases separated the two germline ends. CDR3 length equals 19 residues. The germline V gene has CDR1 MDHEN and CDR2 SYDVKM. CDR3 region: CASSSRPGAGGRSAGELFF. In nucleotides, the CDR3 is TGTGCCAGCAGTTCCCGACCGGGGGCCGGAGGGAGATCAGCCGGGGAGCTGTTTTTT.

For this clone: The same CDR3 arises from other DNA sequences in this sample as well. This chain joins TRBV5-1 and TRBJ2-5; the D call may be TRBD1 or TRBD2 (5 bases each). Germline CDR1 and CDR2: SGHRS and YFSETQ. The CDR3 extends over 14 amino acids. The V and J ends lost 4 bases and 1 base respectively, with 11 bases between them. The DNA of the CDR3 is TGCGCCAGCAGCCTCGGGACGGGCCAAGAGACCCAGTACTTC. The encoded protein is CASSLGTGQETQYF. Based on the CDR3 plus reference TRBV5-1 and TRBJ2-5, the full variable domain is KAGVTQTPRYLIKTRGQQVTLSCSPISGHRSVSWYQQTPGQGLQFLFEYFSETQRNKGNFPGRFSGRQFSNSRSEMNVSTLELGDSALYLCASSLGTGQETQYFGPGTRLLVL.

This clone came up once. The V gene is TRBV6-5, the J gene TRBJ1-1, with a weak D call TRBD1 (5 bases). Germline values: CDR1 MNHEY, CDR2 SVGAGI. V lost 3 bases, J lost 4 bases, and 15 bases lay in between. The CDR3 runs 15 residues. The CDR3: CASSYRRLGLTEAFF. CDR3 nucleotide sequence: TGTGCCAGCAGTTATCGGAGACTGGGGCTCACTGAAGCTTTCTTT.

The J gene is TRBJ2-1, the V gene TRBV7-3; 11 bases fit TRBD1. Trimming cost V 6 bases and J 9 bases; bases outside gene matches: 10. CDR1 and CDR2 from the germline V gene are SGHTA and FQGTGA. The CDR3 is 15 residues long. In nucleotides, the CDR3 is TGTGCCAGCAGTCCAAGAGGACAGGGGGCGAGTGAGCAGTTCTTC. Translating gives CASSPRGQGASEQFF.

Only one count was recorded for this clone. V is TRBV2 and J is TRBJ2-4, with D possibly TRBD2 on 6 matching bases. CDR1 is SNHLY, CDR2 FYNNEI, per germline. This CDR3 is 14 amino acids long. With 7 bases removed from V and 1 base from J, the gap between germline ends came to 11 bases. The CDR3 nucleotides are TGTGCCAGCAAAGGAGGGGCGGCCAAAAACATTCAGTACTTC. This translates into CASKGGAAKNIQYF.

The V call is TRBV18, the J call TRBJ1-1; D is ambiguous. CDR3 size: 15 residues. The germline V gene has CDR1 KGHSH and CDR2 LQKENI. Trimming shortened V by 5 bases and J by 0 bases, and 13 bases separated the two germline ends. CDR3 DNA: TGTGCCAGCTCATTGGGCCCATCACTGAACACTGAAGCTTTCTTT. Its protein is CASSLGPSLNTEAFF.

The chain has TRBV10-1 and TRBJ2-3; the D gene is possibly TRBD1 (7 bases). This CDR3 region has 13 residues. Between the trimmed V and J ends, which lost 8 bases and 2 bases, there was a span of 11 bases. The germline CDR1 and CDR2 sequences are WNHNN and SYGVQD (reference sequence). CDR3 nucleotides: TGCGCCAGCGGGGGGACAGCCACAGATACGCAGTATTTT. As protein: CASGGTATDTQYF.

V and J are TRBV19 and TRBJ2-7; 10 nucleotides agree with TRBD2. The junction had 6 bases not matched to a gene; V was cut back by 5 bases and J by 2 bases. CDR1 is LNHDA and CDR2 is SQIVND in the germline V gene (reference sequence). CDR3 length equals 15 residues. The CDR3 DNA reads TGTGCCAGTAGTCCACTAGCGGGAAACACCTACGAGCAGTACTTC. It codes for CASSPLAGNTYEQYF.

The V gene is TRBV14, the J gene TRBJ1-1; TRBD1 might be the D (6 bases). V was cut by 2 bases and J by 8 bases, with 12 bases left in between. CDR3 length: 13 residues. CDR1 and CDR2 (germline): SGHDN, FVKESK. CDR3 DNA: TGTGCCAGCAGCCAAAGAGGGGGGCAGGAAGCTTTCTTT. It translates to CASSQRGGQEAFF.

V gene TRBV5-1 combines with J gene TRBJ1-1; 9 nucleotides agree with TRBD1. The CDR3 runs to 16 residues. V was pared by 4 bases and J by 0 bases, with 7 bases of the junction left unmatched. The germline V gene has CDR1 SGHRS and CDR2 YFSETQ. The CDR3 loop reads CASSPQGAEMNTEAFF. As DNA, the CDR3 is TGCGCCAGCAGCCCACAGGGGGCCGAAATGAACACTGAAGCTTTCTTT.

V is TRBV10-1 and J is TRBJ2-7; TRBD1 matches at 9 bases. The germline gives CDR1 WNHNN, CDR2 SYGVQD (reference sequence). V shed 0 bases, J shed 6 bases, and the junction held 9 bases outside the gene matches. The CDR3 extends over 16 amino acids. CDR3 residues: CASSESYRGPVTEQYF. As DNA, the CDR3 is TGCGCCAGCAGTGAGTCGTACAGGGGGCCCGTCACCGAGCAGTACTTC.

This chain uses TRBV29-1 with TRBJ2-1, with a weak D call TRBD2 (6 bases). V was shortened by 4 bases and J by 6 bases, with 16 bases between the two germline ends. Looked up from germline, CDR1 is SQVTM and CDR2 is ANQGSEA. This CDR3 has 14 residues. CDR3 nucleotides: TGCAGCGTTGGTGGGAGGAGGCCCGTCAATGAGCAGTTCTTC. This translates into CSVGGRRPVNEQFF.

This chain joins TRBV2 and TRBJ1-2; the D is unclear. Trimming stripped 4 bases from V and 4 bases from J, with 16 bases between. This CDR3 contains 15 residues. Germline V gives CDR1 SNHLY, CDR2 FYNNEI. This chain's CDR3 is CASSVAVEGLYGYTF. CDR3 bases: TGTGCCAGCAGTGTGGCAGTCGAGGGCCTCTATGGCTACACCTTC.

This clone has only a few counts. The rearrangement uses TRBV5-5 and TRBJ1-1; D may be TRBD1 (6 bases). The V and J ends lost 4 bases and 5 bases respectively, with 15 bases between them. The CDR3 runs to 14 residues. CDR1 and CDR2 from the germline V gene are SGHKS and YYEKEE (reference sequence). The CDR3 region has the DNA TGTGCCAGCAGCCTAATCCTTCAGGGGACTGAAGCTTTCTTT. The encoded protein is CASSLILQGTEAFF.

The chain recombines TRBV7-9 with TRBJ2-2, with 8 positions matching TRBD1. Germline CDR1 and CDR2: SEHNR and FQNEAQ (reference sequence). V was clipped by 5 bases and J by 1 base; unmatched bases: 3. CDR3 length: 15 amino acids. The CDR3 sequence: CASSGDRLNTGELFF. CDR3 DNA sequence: TGTGCCAGCAGCGGGGACAGGCTGAACACCGGGGAGCTGTTTTTT.

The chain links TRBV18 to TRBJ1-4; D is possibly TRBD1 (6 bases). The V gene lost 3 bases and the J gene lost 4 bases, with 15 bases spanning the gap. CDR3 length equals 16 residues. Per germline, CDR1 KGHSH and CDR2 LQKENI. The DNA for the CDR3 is TGTGCCAGCTCACCGCGCCAAGGGGGAAATAATGAAAAACTGTTTTTT. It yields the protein CASSPRQGGNNEKLFF. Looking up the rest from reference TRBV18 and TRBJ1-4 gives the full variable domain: NAGVMQNPRHLVRRRGQEARLRCSPMKGHSHVYWYRQLPEEGLKFMVYLQKENIIDESGMPKERFSAEFPKEGPSILRIQQVVRGDSAAYFCASSPRQGGNNEKLFFGSGTQLSVL.

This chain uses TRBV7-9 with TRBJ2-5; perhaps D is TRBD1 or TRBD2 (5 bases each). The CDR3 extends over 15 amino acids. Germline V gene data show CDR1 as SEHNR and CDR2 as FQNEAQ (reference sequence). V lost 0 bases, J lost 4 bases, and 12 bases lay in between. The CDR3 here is CASSLALEGRETQYF. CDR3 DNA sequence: TGTGCCAGCAGCTTAGCCCTCGAGGGGCGAGAGACCCAGTACTTC.

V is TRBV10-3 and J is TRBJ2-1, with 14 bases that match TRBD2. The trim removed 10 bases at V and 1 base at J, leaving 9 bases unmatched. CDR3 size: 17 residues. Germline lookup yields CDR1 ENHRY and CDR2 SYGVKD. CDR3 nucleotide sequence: TGTGCCACCCTCGGGACTAGCGGGGGACTATCCTACAATGAGCAGTTCTTC. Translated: CATLGTSGGLSYNEQFF.